This T cell receptor (beta chain) comes out of a study of blood T cell repertoires in COVID-19. Produced via immunoSEQ multiplex PCR; TCRdb's table is partial and in-frame only. The table records 150,000 to 200,000 clones, roughly 90% of them present only once. The CDR3 length is 15 residues. Germline V CDR1 and CDR2: MNHEY, SMNVEV (reference sequence). V shed 4 bases, J shed 3 bases, and the junction held 7 bases outside the gene matches. This clone has just one count. The sequencing input was peripheral blood. This TCR came from a man between 45 and 60 years old with acute or convalescent COVID-19. The chain employs TRBV27 and TRBJ2-3; 7 bases match TRBD1. As DNA, the CDR3 is TGTGCCAGCAGTTCCTCGGGACAGCTAACAGATACGCAGTATTTT. This sequence encodes CASSSSGQLTDTQYF.